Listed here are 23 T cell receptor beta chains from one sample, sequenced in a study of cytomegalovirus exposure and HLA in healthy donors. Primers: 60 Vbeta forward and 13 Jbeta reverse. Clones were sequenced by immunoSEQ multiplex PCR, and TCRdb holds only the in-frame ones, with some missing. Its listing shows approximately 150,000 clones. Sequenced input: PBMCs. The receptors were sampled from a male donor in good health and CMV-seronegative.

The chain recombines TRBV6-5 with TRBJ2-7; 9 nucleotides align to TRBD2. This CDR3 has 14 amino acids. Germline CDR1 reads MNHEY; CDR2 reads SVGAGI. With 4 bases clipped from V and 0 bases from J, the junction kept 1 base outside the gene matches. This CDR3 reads CASSLAGASYEQYF. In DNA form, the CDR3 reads TGTGCCAGCAGTTTAGCGGGGGCCTCCTACGAGCAGTACTTC.

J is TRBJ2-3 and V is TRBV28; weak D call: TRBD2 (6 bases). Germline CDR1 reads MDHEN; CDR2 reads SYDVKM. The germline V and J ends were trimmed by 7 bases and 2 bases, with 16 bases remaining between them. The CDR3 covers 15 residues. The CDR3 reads CASTLGTLFTDTQYF. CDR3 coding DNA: TGTGCCAGCACCCTAGGGACTCTATTCACAGATACGCAGTATTTT.

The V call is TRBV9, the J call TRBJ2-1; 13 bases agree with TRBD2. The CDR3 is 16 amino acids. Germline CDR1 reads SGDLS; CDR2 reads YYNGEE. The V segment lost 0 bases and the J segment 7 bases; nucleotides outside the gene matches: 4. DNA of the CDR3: TGTGCCAGCAGCGTAGCTGGGACTAGCGGGATGAATGAGCAGTTCTTC. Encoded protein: CASSVAGTSGMNEQFF.

The CDR3 sequence: CASTGSRGITEAFF. In nucleotides, the CDR3 is TGTGCCAGCACGGGGTCAAGGGGGATAACTGAAGCTTTCTTT. The chain has TRBV6-5 and TRBJ1-1, with a weak D call TRBD1 (6 bases). The CDR3 runs 14 residues. From germline, CDR1 is MNHEY and CDR2 SVGAGI. The V end was cut by 7 bases, the J end by 5 bases, with 17 bases between.

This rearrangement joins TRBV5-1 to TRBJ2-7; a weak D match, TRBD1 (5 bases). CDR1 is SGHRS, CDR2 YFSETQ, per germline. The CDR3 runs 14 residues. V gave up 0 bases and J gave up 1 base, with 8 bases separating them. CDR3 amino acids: CASSLDRPSYEQYF. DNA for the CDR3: TGCGCCAGCAGCTTGGACAGGCCTTCCTACGAGCAGTACTTC. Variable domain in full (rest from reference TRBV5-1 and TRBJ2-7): KAGVTQTPRYLIKTRGQQVTLSCSPISGHRSVSWYQQTPGQGLQFLFEYFSETQRNKGNFPGRFSGRQFSNSRSEMNVSTLELGDSALYLCASSLDRPSYEQYFGPGTRLTVT.

CDR3 protein: CASSRQGIKNIQYF. DNA for the CDR3: TGTGCCAGCTCACGACAGGGGATAAAAAACATTCAGTACTTC. This chain joins TRBV19 and TRBJ2-4, with 8 bases identical to TRBD1. J gave up 4 bases and V 9 bases, and 8 bases lay outside the gene matches. The CDR3 consists of 14 residues. CDR1 and CDR2 (germline): LNHDA, SQIVND (reference sequence). Full variable domain (missing parts from reference TRBV19 and TRBJ2-4): DGGITQSPKYLFRKEGQNVTLSCEQNLNHDAMYWYRQDPGQGLRLIYYSQIVNDFQKGDIAEGYSVSREKKESFPLTVTSAQKNPTAFYLCASSRQGIKNIQYFGAGTRLSVL.

The CDR3 bases are TGTGCCAGCTCAGACAGCCACGAGCAGTACTTC. It encodes CASSDSHEQYF. The rearrangement joins TRBV18 to TRBJ2-7; D may be TRBD1 (5 bases). The CDR3 spans 11 residues. The germline V and J ends were trimmed by 5 bases and 5 bases, with 7 bases remaining between them. Germline V lookup: CDR1 KGHSH, CDR2 LQKENI.

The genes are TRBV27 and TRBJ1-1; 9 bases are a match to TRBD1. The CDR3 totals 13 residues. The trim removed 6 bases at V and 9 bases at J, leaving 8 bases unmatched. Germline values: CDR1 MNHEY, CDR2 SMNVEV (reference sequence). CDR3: CASSPQGTGKAFF. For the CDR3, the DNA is TGTGCCAGCAGCCCCCAGGGGACAGGGAAAGCTTTCTTT.

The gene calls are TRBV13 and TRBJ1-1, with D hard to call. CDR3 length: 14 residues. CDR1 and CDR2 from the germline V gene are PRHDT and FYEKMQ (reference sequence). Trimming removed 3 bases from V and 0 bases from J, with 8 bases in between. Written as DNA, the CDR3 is TGTGCCAGCAGCTTGCGGAGGGTGAACACTGAAGCTTTCTTT. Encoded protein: CASSLRRVNTEAFF.

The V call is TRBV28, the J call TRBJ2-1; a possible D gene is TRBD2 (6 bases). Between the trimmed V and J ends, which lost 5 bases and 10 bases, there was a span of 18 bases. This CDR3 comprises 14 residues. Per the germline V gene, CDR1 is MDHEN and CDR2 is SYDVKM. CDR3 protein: CASSLLAGTREQFF. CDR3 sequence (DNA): TGTGCCAGCAGTCTCCTGGCGGGGACCAGAGAGCAGTTCTTC.

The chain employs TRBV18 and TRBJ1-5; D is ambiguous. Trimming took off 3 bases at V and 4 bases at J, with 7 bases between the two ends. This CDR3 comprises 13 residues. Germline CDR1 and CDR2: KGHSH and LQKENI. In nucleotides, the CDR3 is TGTGCCAGCTCACCCCTTATTAATCAGCCCCAGCATTTT. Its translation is CASSPLINQPQHF. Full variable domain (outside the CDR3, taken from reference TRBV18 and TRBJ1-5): NAGVMQNPRHLVRRRGQEARLRCSPMKGHSHVYWYRQLPEEGLKFMVYLQKENIIDESGMPKERFSAEFPKEGPSILRIQQVVRGDSAAYFCASSPLINQPQHFGDGTRLSIL.

Here the CDR3 DNA reads TGCAGCGTTGATGCGGGACTAGCGGGAGGATCGAACACCGGGGAGCTGTTTTTT. The encoded protein is CSVDAGLAGGSNTGELFF. This chain uses TRBV29-1 with TRBJ2-2; 15 bases match TRBD2. CDR1 SQVTM and CDR2 ANQGSEA come from the germline V gene. This CDR3 has 18 residues. V dropped 3 bases and J dropped 0; count of bases not matched to a gene: 5.

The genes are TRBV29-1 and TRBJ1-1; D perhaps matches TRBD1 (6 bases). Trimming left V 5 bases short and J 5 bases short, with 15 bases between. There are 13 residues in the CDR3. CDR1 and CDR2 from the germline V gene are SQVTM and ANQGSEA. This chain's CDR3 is CSVYPGAGTEAFF. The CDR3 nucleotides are TGCAGCGTTTATCCAGGGGCTGGAACTGAAGCTTTCTTT. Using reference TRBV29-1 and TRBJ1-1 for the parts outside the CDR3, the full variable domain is SAVISQKPSRDICQRGTSLTIQCQVDSQVTMMFWYRQQPGQSLTLIATANQGSEATYESGFVIDKFPISRPNLTFSTLTVSNMSPEDSSIYLCSVYPGAGTEAFFGQGTRLTVV.

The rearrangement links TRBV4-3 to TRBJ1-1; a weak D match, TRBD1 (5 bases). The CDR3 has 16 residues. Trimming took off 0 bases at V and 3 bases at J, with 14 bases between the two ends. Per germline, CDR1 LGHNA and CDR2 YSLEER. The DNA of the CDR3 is TGCGCCAGCAGCCAAGAGGGAGGGGCTGGGGACACTGAAGCTTTCTTT. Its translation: CASSQEGGAGDTEAFF.

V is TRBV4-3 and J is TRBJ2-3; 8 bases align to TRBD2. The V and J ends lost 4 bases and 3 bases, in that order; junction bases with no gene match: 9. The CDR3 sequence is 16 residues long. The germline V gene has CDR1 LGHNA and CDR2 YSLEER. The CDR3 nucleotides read TGCGCCAGCAGCCGAATCGGGAGGGGCGGAACAGATACGCAGTATTTT. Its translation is CASSRIGRGGTDTQYF.

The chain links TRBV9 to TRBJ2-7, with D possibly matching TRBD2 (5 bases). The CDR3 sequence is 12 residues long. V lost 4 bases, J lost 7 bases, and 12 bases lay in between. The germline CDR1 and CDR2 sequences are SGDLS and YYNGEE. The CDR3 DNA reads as TGTGCCAGCAGCACCTCCTCGGGGGAGCAGTACTTC. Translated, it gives CASSTSSGEQYF.

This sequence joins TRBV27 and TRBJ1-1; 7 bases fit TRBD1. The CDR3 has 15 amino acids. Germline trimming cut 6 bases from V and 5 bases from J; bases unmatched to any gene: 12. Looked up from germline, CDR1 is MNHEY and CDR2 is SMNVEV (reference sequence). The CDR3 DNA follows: TGTGCCAGCAGCCTTAGTCACAGGGGTTGGACTGAAGCTTTCTTT. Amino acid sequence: CASSLSHRGWTEAFF.

CDR3 DNA: TGTGCCAGCAGCCCGCAGGGGCGGACTAATGAAAAACTGTTTTTT. Amino acids: CASSPQGRTNEKLFF. The rearrangement links TRBV9 to TRBJ1-4, with D tentatively TRBD1 (6 bases). Germline V lookup: CDR1 SGDLS, CDR2 YYNGEE. The ends were cut back, 4 bases at V and 2 bases at J, with 12 bases in the middle. The CDR3 covers 15 residues.

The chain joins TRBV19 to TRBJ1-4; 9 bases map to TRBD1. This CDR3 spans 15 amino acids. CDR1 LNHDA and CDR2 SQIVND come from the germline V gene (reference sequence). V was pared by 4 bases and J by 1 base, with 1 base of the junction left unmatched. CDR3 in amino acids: CASSRTGVTNEKLFF. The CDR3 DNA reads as TGTGCCAGTAGTAGGACAGGGGTAACTAATGAAAAACTGTTTTTT. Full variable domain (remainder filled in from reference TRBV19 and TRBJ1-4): DGGITQSPKYLFRKEGQNVTLSCEQNLNHDAMYWYRQDPGQGLRLIYYSQIVNDFQKGDIAEGYSVSREKKESFPLTVTSAQKNPTAFYLCASSRTGVTNEKLFFGSGTQLSVL.

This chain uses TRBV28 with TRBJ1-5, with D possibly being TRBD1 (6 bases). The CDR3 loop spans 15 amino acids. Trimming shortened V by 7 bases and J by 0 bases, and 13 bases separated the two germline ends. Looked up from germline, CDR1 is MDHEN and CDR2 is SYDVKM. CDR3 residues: CASIADSYSNQPQHF. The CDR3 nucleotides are TGTGCCAGCATCGCGGACAGTTATAGCAATCAGCCCCAGCATTTT.

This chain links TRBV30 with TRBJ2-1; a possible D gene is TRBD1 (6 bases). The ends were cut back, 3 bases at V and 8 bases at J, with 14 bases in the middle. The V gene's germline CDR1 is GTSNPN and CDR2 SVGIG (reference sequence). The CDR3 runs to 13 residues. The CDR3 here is CAWRVQGIDEQFF. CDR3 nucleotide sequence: TGTGCCTGGAGAGTACAGGGAATCGATGAGCAGTTCTTC.

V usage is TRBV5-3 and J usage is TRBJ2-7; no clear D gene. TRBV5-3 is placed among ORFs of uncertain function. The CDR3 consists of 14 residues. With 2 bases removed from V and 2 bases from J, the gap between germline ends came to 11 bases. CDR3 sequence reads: CARSFLGRTYEQYF. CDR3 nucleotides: TGTGCCAGAAGCTTTTTGGGCAGAACCTACGAGCAGTACTTC.

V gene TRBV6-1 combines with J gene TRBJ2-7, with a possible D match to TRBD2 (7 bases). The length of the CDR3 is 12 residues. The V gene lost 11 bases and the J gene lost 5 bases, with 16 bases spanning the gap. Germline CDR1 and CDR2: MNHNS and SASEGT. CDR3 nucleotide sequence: TGTGCCTTAGGGGAGGGGGTCGACGAGCAGTACTTC. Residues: CALGEGVDEQYF.